The clone carrying this T cell receptor beta chain was counted between two and nine times. As yet, its antigen is unknown. This sample stems from a study of T cells after yellow fever vaccination. Study at large: Libraries from low-cell-number fractions were prepared with the SMART-Seq v4 Ultra Low Input RNA kit.

The junction had 11 bases not matched to a gene; V was cut back by 5 bases and J by 4 bases. The germline gives CDR1 SGHTA, CDR2 FQGNSA. The CDR3 spans 16 residues. 5'RACE template switching added a universal primer site and UMIs to TCR cDNA. TCRdb fed the 5' RACE reads into MiXCR, producing one record per CDR3 protein. The table records 500,000 to 650,000 distinct CDR3 sequences, approximately 13% of them present only once. Study conclusions and caveats: Among all clonotypes, a small share was observed in both CD4 and CD8 compartments. Weaker in magnitude, the secondary response showed a faster peak on day 5 versus 15.

The gene calls are TRBV7-2 and TRBJ2-1; 7 bases agree with TRBD2. The sequence derives from a man aged 30 to 39 who received the YFV17D yellow fever vaccine. The sample consisted of PBMCs, taken on the day of the yellow fever booster vaccination. CDR3 loop: CASSPKSLADYNEQFF. The CDR3 region has the DNA TGTGCCAGCAGCCCAAAGTCGCTAGCGGATTACAATGAGCAGTTCTTC.